What follows are 14 T cell receptor beta chains derived from one specimen sequenced in a study of blood T cell repertoires in COVID-19. TCRdb keeps only in-frame clones here, not all; method: immunoSEQ multiplex PCR. This sample yields about 160,000 clones, of which approximately 85% are seen a single time; more than 7% belongs to the top ten. The specimen was peripheral blood. These receptor sequences come from a woman aged 60-75 years with COVID-19, enrolled during active disease.

The chain is built from TRBV6-1 and TRBJ2-1, with 12 positions matching TRBD2. Germline assignment: CDR1 MNHNS and CDR2 SASEGT. The trim removed 3 bases at V and 3 bases at J, leaving 3 bases unmatched. The CDR3 length is 16 residues. CDR3 nucleotide sequence: TGTGCCAGCAGTGACAAGACTAGCGGGAGCTACAATGAGCAGTTCTTC. Protein: CASSDKTSGSYNEQFF.

This chain uses TRBV5-4 with TRBJ2-3; 8 bases agree with TRBD2. Looked up from germline, CDR1 is SGHNT and CDR2 is YYREEE (reference sequence). The ends lost 7 bases at V and 8 bases at J; junction bases unmatched: 21. The CDR3 is made up of 17 amino acids. The chain's CDR3 is CASGSAPGVAGLVTQYF. CDR3 sequence (DNA): TGTGCCAGCGGATCGGCACCCGGCGTAGCGGGACTGGTTACGCAGTATTTT.

The genes are TRBV30 and TRBJ2-2; D is ambiguous. V lost 0 bases, J lost 2 bases, and 10 bases lay in between. Germline CDR1 GTSNPN, CDR2 SVGIG (reference sequence). CDR3 length: 15 residues. CDR3 in DNA: TGTGCCTGGAGTGTTAGTCGTCCAAACACCGGGGAGCTGTTTTTT. Translated, it gives CAWSVSRPNTGELFF.

The gene calls are TRBV2 and TRBJ2-3, with 8 bases matching TRBD2. Germline CDR1 SNHLY, CDR2 FYNNEI. The CDR3 spans 16 residues. Trimming took 6 bases from V and 2 from J; bases not matched to a gene: 10. The CDR3: CASRRLGAGDTDTQYF. For the CDR3, the DNA is TGTGCCAGCAGACGGCTGGGAGCGGGGGACACAGATACGCAGTATTTT.

This sequence joins TRBV29-1 and TRBJ1-2; 7 bases map to TRBD1. J gave up 2 bases and V 3 bases, and 3 bases lay outside the gene matches. The CDR3 covers 13 residues. The germline gives CDR1 SQVTM, CDR2 ANQGSEA. Here the CDR3 DNA reads TGCAGCGTTGAGCCAGGGGGGAACTATGGCTACACCTTC. It encodes CSVEPGGNYGYTF.

This clone has more than one count but fewer than ten. V usage is TRBV9 and J usage is TRBJ2-1, with D maybe TRBD2 (6 bases). From germline, CDR1 is SGDLS and CDR2 YYNGEE. V lost 2 bases, J lost 7 bases, and 7 bases lay in between. CDR3 length: 12 residues. The CDR3 protein is CASSVGRNEQFF. For the CDR3, the DNA is TGTGCCAGCAGCGTTGGGAGGAATGAGCAGTTCTTC.

V gene TRBV6-6 combines with J gene TRBJ2-5, with TRBD2 identical over 12 bases. CDR3 size: 16 residues. Trimming took 6 bases from V and 1 from J; bases not matched to a gene: 6. Germline CDR1 and CDR2: MNHNY and SVGAGI (reference sequence). CDR3 amino acids: CASRLTSGGPQETQYF. For the CDR3, the DNA is TGTGCCAGCAGATTGACTAGCGGGGGCCCCCAAGAGACCCAGTACTTC.

This clone was detected only a few times. CDR3 protein: CASTPGPQGSRYF. CDR3 nucleotides: TGTGCCAGTACGCCCGGCCCCCAGGGGTCGAGGTATTTT. The V and J genes are TRBV2 and TRBJ2-3; a possible D gene is TRBD1 (6 bases). The CDR3 is made up of 13 amino acids. Germline V gives CDR1 SNHLY, CDR2 FYNNEI. Trimming left V 9 bases short and J 14 bases short, with 24 bases between.

The chain couples TRBV15 to TRBJ2-1, with D perhaps matching TRBD2 (6 bases). CDR3 size: 19 residues. The germline V gene has CDR1 LNHNV and CDR2 YYDKDF (reference sequence). Trimming cost V 1 base and J 3 bases, with 22 bases left between them. CDR3 coding DNA: TGTGCCACCAGCAGAGGACGGCCTGAAACCTTCGGGAGCTACAATGAGCAGTTCTTC. It specifies CATSRGRPETFGSYNEQFF. Variable domain in full (rest from reference TRBV15 and TRBJ2-1): DAMVIQNPRYQVTQFGKPVTLSCSQTLNHNVMYWYQQKSSQAPKLLFHYYDKDFNNEADTPDNFQSRRPNTSFCFLDIRSPGLGDTAMYLCATSRGRPETFGSYNEQFFGPGTRLTVL.

CDR3 bases: TGTGCCAGCAGCCTTACAGGGGTCACTGAAGCTTTCTTT. Its translation: CASSLTGVTEAFF. The chain joins TRBV5-4 to TRBJ1-1, with 7 bases matching TRBD1. Trimming took 4 bases from V and 4 from J; bases not matched to a gene: 4. The germline V gene has CDR1 SGHNT and CDR2 YYREEE (reference sequence). The CDR3 contains 13 residues.

Only a few counts were recorded for this clone. The V gene is TRBV5-1, the J gene TRBJ1-2, with a tentative D call TRBD1 (5 bases). V lost 2 bases to trimming and J lost 2 bases, with 13 bases between them. Germline V gives CDR1 SGHRS, CDR2 YFSETQ. This CDR3 region has 15 residues. The CDR3 DNA reads as TGCGCCAGCAGCTTTGGCGGCAGACAGAACTATGGCTACACCTTC. This gives the protein CASSFGGRQNYGYTF.

The rearrangement joins TRBV5-1 to TRBJ1-1; D is unclear. The CDR3 runs 18 residues. The germline CDR1 and CDR2 sequences are SGHRS and YFSETQ. Trimming removed 9 bases from V and 1 base from J, with 28 bases in between. Here the CDR3 reads CATSLRGRMVDSNTEAFF. DNA of the CDR3: TGCGCCACAAGCTTACGTGGAAGGATGGTCGACTCGAACACTGAAGCTTTCTTT.

V is TRBV9 and J is TRBJ2-6; the D is unclear. This CDR3 is 15 amino acids long. Germline assignment: CDR1 SGDLS and CDR2 YYNGEE. Trimming stripped 3 bases from V and 7 bases from J, with 14 bases between. CDR3 region: CASSAIKETANVLTF. CDR3 nucleotides: TGTGCCAGCAGCGCCATAAAAGAAACAGCCAACGTCCTGACTTTC.

The chain employs TRBV12-3 or TRBV12-4 and TRBJ2-3, with unresolved D. This CDR3 spans 12 amino acids. V gave up 7 bases and J gave up 4 bases, with 9 bases separating them. This CDR3 reads CASTFGPDTQYF. Written as DNA, the CDR3 is TGTGCCAGCACTTTTGGCCCAGATACGCAGTATTTT.